The entry below describes one T cell receptor beta chain. Here immunoSEQ multiplex PCR was the method, and the copy in TCRdb shows in-frame clones only, minus some. Counted here are tens of thousands of clones, roughly 90% occurring once; the ten biggest clones make up approximately 3%. This entry is derived from a study of T cell changes during pregnancy in multiple sclerosis. The CDR3 contains 14 residues. Trimming cost V 7 bases and J 6 bases, with 19 bases left between them. Germline CDR1 and CDR2: SEHNR and FQNEAQ (reference sequence). The material was CD8+ T cells from peripheral blood mononuclear cells, obtained before pregnancy. This TCR was sampled from a female donor with multiple sclerosis, enrolled in a pregnancy study. The chain links TRBV7-9 to TRBJ2-7; perhaps TRBD2 as D (6 bases). The CDR3 region is CASTQEGKASEQYF. Written as DNA, the CDR3 is TGTGCCAGCACCCAGGAGGGTAAGGCGAGCGAGCAGTACTTC. The whole variable domain, filled in from reference TRBV7-9 and TRBJ2-7, reads DTGVSQNPRHKITKRGQNVTFRCDPISEHNRLYWYRQTLGQGPEFLTYFQNEAQLEKSRLLSDRFSAERPKGSFSTLEIQRTEQGDSAMYLCASTQEGKASEQYFGPGTRLTVT.